These 30 T cell receptor beta chains originate from one sample sequenced in a study of regulatory T cells in long-lasting Graves disease. To make TCR beta libraries, researchers used iRepertoire HTBI primers and Arm-PCR of CDR3 regions. MiXCR, run by TCRdb on the multiplex PCR reads, gives a single entry per CDR3 protein. Here the sample spans about 500,000 distinct CDR3 sequences, 16% being singletons. Sample time point: newly diagnosed GD, antithyroid drugs for less than 3 months. Following extraction of RNA from PBMCs, that RNA was used to make the TCR library. This same sample was also part of a study on T cells in Graves' hyperthyroidism and ophthalmopathy.

The material sequenced was peripheral blood mononuclear cells (PBMCs), taken at new diagnosis, from a patient treated with antithyroid drugs. These receptors were collected from a man aged 40-55 years with Graves disease.

This clonotype showed up just a few times. The chain uses TRBV2 and TRBJ1-2, with D possibly being TRBD1 (5 bases). The CDR3 consists of 14 residues. Germline values: CDR1 SNHLY, CDR2 FYNNEI. V was cut by 1 base and J by 8 bases, with 14 bases left in between. The CDR3 DNA follows: TGTGCCAGCAGTGAAGTTATCCGGGGCTGGGGCTACACCTTC. Amino acids: CASSEVIRGWGYTF.

This clonotype was counted ten times or more. This rearrangement joins TRBV2 to TRBJ2-7, with 9 bases identical to TRBD2. This CDR3 spans 15 amino acids. Trimming cost V 7 bases and J 0 bases; bases outside gene matches: 7. Germline V gene lookup returns CDR1 SNHLY and CDR2 FYNNEI. The CDR3 DNA is TGTGCCAGCAAGGGCGGGAGGGCCTTCTCCTACGAGCAGTACTTC. Protein sequence: CASKGGRAFSYEQYF.

Ten or more counts support this clonotype. The rearrangement uses TRBV11-2 and TRBJ2-1, with D unresolved. The V and J ends lost 3 bases and 2 bases respectively, with 11 bases between them. Germline V lookup: CDR1 SGHAT, CDR2 FQNNGV. The CDR3 totals 15 residues. CDR3 nucleotides: TGTGCCAGCAGCTTCATGGAGTCGCCCTACAATGAGCAGTTCTTC. Translation: CASSFMESPYNEQFF.

This chain links TRBV7-9 with TRBJ1-1, with D perhaps TRBD1 (6 bases). The germline V and J ends were trimmed by 1 base and 4 bases, with 10 bases remaining between them. The CDR3 is 14 residues long. CDR1 and CDR2 (germline): SEHNR, FQNEAQ (reference sequence). CDR3 bases: TGTGCCAGCAGCTTAGTAGGGGGGACCACTGAAGCTTTCTTT. Amino acids: CASSLVGGTTEAFF.

The rearrangement joins TRBV29-1 to TRBJ2-1; 11 nucleotides align to TRBD2. V lost 3 bases and J lost 1; bases outside the gene matches: 5. The germline V gene encodes CDR1 SQVTM and CDR2 ANQGSEA. The CDR3 length is 16 residues. The CDR3 sequence is CSVEGLADLSYNEQFF. CDR3 nucleotide sequence: TGCAGCGTTGAGGGACTAGCGGACCTGTCCTACAATGAGCAGTTCTTC.

This clonotype was counted ten times or more. The CDR3 reads CAWSSLAGLEQYF. The DNA of the CDR3 is TGTGCCTGGAGTTCCCTAGCGGGACTCGAGCAGTACTTC. The rearrangement joins TRBV30 to TRBJ2-7; 9 bases align to TRBD2. The V gene's germline CDR1 is GTSNPN and CDR2 SVGIG (reference sequence). After removal of 2 bases from V and 6 bases from J, the junction contained 5 bases not matched to a gene. The CDR3 covers 13 residues.

The table lists this clonotype with many counts. The chain combines TRBV29-1 with TRBJ2-5; TRBD1 agrees at 8 bases. The CDR3 sequence is 18 residues long. V gave up 3 bases and J gave up 5 bases; unmatched junction bases: 20. CDR1 is SQVTM, CDR2 ANQGSEA, per germline. CDR3 in amino acids: CSVEGQVPGILWGETQYF. CDR3 coding DNA: TGCAGCGTTGAGGGACAGGTCCCGGGGATTCTCTGGGGGGAGACCCAGTACTTC.

This clonotype showed up many times. The chain employs TRBV2 and TRBJ2-3, with TRBD1 identical over 7 bases. CDR3 length equals 15 residues. V shed 8 bases, J shed 5 bases, and the junction held 13 bases outside the gene matches. Germline V gene lookup returns CDR1 SNHLY and CDR2 FYNNEI. CDR3 loop: CASGQDVAGQDTQYF. The CDR3, as DNA: TGTGCCAGCGGACAGGACGTCGCGGGCCAAGATACGCAGTATTTT.

This clonotype was recorded a few times. CDR3 bases: TGTGCCAGCAGCCAAGAGGTGGGGGGACTAGCGGGACTCACGCAGTATTTT. Its protein product is CASSQEVGGLAGLTQYF. The chain couples TRBV4-2 to TRBJ2-3, with 13 bases lining up with TRBD2. Germline loops: CDR1 LGHNA, CDR2 YNFKEQ. V shed 0 bases and J 9 bases; nucleotides not matched to a gene: 9. This CDR3 spans 17 amino acids.

In its sample, this clonotype was seen once. This chain uses TRBV7-9 with TRBJ2-3; 7 nucleotides align to TRBD1. Germline V gene data show CDR1 as SEHNR and CDR2 as FQNEAQ (reference sequence). Trimming at V came to 5 bases and at J to 3 bases, leaving 11 bases not matched to a gene. The CDR3 extends over 16 amino acids. This CDR3 is CASSQDGQGVTDTQYF. In nucleotides, the CDR3 is TGTGCCAGCAGCCAAGATGGGCAGGGGGTTACAGATACGCAGTATTTT.

This clonotype was detected only a few times. The chain recombines TRBV24-1 with TRBJ2-2; 9 bases agree with TRBD1. J gave up 4 bases and V 7 bases, and 9 bases lay outside the gene matches. Looked up from germline, CDR1 is KGHDR and CDR2 is SFDVKD. The CDR3 sequence is 16 residues long. CDR3 protein: CATSATGTGITGELFF. The CDR3 region has the DNA TGTGCCACCAGCGCTACCGGGACAGGGATCACCGGGGAGCTGTTTTTT.

This clonotype was recorded many times. The chain combines TRBV3-1 with TRBJ2-5, with D uncertain. Germline CDR1 and CDR2: LGHDT and YNNKEL (reference sequence). Trimming took 8 bases from V and 5 from J, leaving 15 bases between them. This CDR3 is 13 amino acids long. The CDR3 is CASSSAVEETQYF. CDR3 DNA sequence: TGTGCCAGCTCCTCTGCGGTGGAGGAGACCCAGTACTTC.

On this clonotype: This could be a read error, since a much larger clone is one nucleotide away. The CDR3 DNA reads TGTGTCAGCAGCTTTTTAGCGGGAGGGACAGATACGCAGTATTTT. Residues: CVSSFLAGGTDTQYF. The chain joins TRBV7-3 to TRBJ2-3; TRBD2 agrees at 11 bases. Germline CDR1 and CDR2: SGHTA and FQGTGA. This CDR3 region has 15 residues.

V and J are TRBV20-1 and TRBJ1-4; possible D gene TRBD1, 5 bases. V was trimmed by 3 bases and J by 7 bases, leaving 12 bases between them. Germline V gene data show CDR1 as DFQATT and CDR2 as SNEGSKA (reference sequence). CDR3 length: 13 amino acids. Here the CDR3 DNA reads TGCAGTGCTAGGCAGGGATTCGGTGAAAAACTGTTTTTT. It translates to CSARQGFGEKLFF.

The table lists this clonotype with a few counts. This chain connects TRBV7-2 to TRBJ2-1; 10 nucleotides match TRBD2. The junction had 12 bases not matched to a gene; V was cut back by 10 bases and J by 9 bases. Germline V gene lookup returns CDR1 SGHTA and CDR2 FQGNSA. This CDR3 comprises 14 residues. CDR3 bases: TGTGCCAACAGTACCCTTAGCGGGAGGTCTGAGCAGTTCTTC. This gives the protein CANSTLSGRSEQFF. Full variable domain (remainder filled in from reference TRBV7-2 and TRBJ2-1): GAGVSQSPSNKVTEKGKDVELRCDPISGHTALYWYRQSLGQGLEFLIYFQGNSAPDKSGLPSDRFSAERTGGSVSTLTIQRTQQEDSAVYLCANSTLSGRSEQFFGPGTRLTVL.

The chain joins TRBV15 to TRBJ1-5; D not resolved. The ends were cut back, 0 bases at V and 4 bases at J, with 13 bases in the middle. Germline lookup yields CDR1 LNHNV and CDR2 YYDKDF (reference sequence). CDR3 length: 16 amino acids. CDR3 nucleotides: TGTGCCACCAGCAGAGATCCCACCACAGCGAATCAGCCCCAGCATTTT. Its translation: CATSRDPTTANQPQHF.

This clonotype was observed a few times. J is TRBJ2-1 and V is TRBV11-2; 9 bases map to TRBD2. Germline V gene lookup returns CDR1 SGHAT and CDR2 FQNNGV. V trimming: 5 bases; J trimming: 9 bases; junction bases outside the gene matches: 23. CDR3 length: 19 amino acids. Written as DNA, the CDR3 is TGTGCCAGCAGCACCCCCAGAATTAGCGGGAGTGGTAAGAAGGGTGAGCAGTTCTTC. Protein: CASSTPRISGSGKKGEQFF.

This clonotype was recorded at least ten times. The genes are TRBV3-1 and TRBJ2-1; D is perhaps TRBD1 or TRBD2 (5 bases each). Germline values: CDR1 LGHDT, CDR2 YNNKEL (reference sequence). Trimming pared 6 bases from V and 3 bases from J, leaving 15 bases between. CDR3 size: 15 residues. The CDR3 region is CASSLTGTFYNEQFF. The CDR3 DNA reads as TGTGCCAGCAGTCTGACCGGGACGTTCTACAATGAGCAGTTCTTC.

Points on this clonotype: An end of the junction does not agree with germline; a read error may underlie this. The J gene is TRBJ2-2, the V gene TRBV12-3 or TRBV12-4; D may be TRBD1 or TRBD2 (5 bases each). The CDR3 has 16 amino acids. The CDR3 DNA sequence: TGTGCCAGCAGTTCCTCATTAGGGGCGAACACCGGGAAGCTGTTTTTT. Amino acid sequence: CASSSSLGANTGKLFF.

This clonotype has ten or more counts. V gene TRBV11-3 combines with J gene TRBJ2-1; D is unresolved. Trimming removed 3 bases at V and 5 bases at J, with 8 bases between. CDR1 SGHNT and CDR2 YENEEA come from the germline V gene. There are 13 residues in the CDR3. The CDR3 DNA is TGTGCCAGCAGCTTTTCTCTGAACAATGAGCAGTTCTTC. Its protein product is CASSFSLNNEQFF.

Remarks on this clonotype: A clone one base away is much larger, so this may be a read error. V gene TRBV5-1 combines with J gene TRBJ2-1; TRBD1 is a possible D gene (6 bases). The CDR3 is made up of 14 amino acids. V shed 0 bases and J shed 10 bases, with 14 bases lying between them. Germline CDR1 SGHRS, CDR2 YFSETQ. The CDR3 protein is CASSLVQGTYEQFF. The CDR3 DNA reads as TGCGCCAGCAGCTTGGTGCAGGGGACGTACGAGCAGTTCTTC.

V gene TRBV27 combines with J gene TRBJ1-6; TRBD1 matches 11 bases. The trim removed 5 bases at V and 7 bases at J, leaving 4 bases unmatched. CDR1 MNHEY and CDR2 SMNVEV come from the germline V gene (reference sequence). The CDR3 sequence is 15 residues long. This CDR3 reads CASSGGTGGNSPLHF. For the CDR3, the DNA is TGTGCCAGCAGTGGGGGGACAGGGGGAAATTCACCCCTCCACTTT.

The DNA of the CDR3 is TGTGCCAGTAGTATCCGGACTAGCGGGGGGTCCTACAATGAGCAGTTCTTC. This encodes CASSIRTSGGSYNEQFF. The chain uses TRBV19 and TRBJ2-1, with TRBD2 matching 14 bases. Germline CDR1 LNHDA, CDR2 SQIVND (reference sequence). With V trimmed by 3 bases and J by 1 base, 2 bases remained unmatched. The CDR3 length is 17 residues.

For this clonotype: It is likely a read error: a sequence one base away is far more abundant. J is TRBJ2-3 and V is TRBV7-3, with 13 bases fitting TRBD2. Germline V gene sequence: CDR1 SGHTA, CDR2 FQGTGA. This CDR3 contains 18 residues. V trimming: 5 bases; J trimming: 4 bases; junction bases outside the gene matches: 12. CDR3 nucleotides: TGTGCCAGCAGCAGATCCGGACTAGCGGGAGTTTGGGCAGATACGCAGTATTTT. It codes for CASSRSGLAGVWADTQYF.

In its sample, this clonotype was seen many times. The chain combines TRBV20-1 with TRBJ2-3, with TRBD2 as a possible D gene (6 bases). Germline V CDR1 and CDR2: DFQATT, SNEGSKA (reference sequence). The CDR3 runs 16 residues. Trimming removed 0 bases from V and 4 bases from J, with 17 bases in between. CDR3 region: CSARDNGAGFSDTQYF. The DNA for the CDR3 is TGCAGTGCTAGAGATAATGGGGCGGGGTTTTCAGATACGCAGTATTTT.

This clonotype came up a few times. This chain uses TRBV29-1 with TRBJ2-2; unclear D gene. V shed 1 base and J shed 6 bases, with 15 bases lying between them. The CDR3 is made up of 15 amino acids. CDR1 is SQVTM, CDR2 ANQGSEA, per germline. CDR3 loop: CSVEGVIGRSGELFF. The CDR3, as DNA: TGCAGCGTTGAAGGAGTTATTGGAAGGTCCGGGGAGCTGTTTTTT.

The table lists this clonotype with a few counts. CDR3 sequence (DNA): TGTGCCAGCAGTCTACCACCCCGGACAGGGCTCACCGGGGAGCTGTTTTTT. Protein: CASSLPPRTGLTGELFF. The rearrangement joins TRBV27 to TRBJ2-2, with TRBD1 matching over 8 bases. The length of the CDR3 is 17 residues. V lost 5 bases and J lost 4; bases outside the gene matches: 12. The germline V gene has CDR1 MNHEY and CDR2 SMNVEV (reference sequence).

This clonotype was found many times. The V call is TRBV7-6, the J call TRBJ2-5; D could derive from TRBD1 or TRBD2 (5 bases each). The CDR3 runs 18 residues. Germline V gene data show CDR1 as SGHVS and CDR2 as FNYEAQ. V was clipped by 5 bases and J by 4 bases, with 26 bases between them. The CDR3 DNA follows: TGTGCCAGCAGCCTCTCTTATGGGCTACGGGGCGAGGGAGAGACCCAGTACTTC. Residues: CASSLSYGLRGEGETQYF.

In its sample, this clonotype was seen a few times. This chain links TRBV19 with TRBJ2-5; no reliable D call. V was clipped by 4 bases and J by 1 base, with 7 bases between them. Germline CDR1 is LNHDA and CDR2 is SQIVND (reference sequence). The CDR3 is 13 residues long. In nucleotides, the CDR3 is TGTGCCAGTAGTAATCCCAGCCAAGAGACCCAGTACTTC. This codes for CASSNPSQETQYF.

Comment on this clonotype: A clone one base away is much larger, so this may be a read error. V gene TRBV5-6 combines with J gene TRBJ2-1; 10 bases align to TRBD2. CDR1 and CDR2 (germline): SGHDT, YYEEEE. The CDR3 has 16 amino acids. V was pared by 3 bases and J by 5 bases, with 8 bases of the junction left unmatched. The CDR3 DNA follows: TGTGCCAGCAGCTCAACGGGACTAGCGATAAACAATGAGCAGTTCTTC. Protein: CASSSTGLAINNEQFF.